The 22 T cell receptor beta chains below come from one sample, sequenced in a study of control samples from healthy donors and cancer patients (TCRdb year 2020). The library came from the immunoSEQ multiplex PCR assay. TCRdb's version of the immuneACCESS table is confined to in-frame rearrangements and falls short of the full clone set. An unresolved V gene accounts for under half of the shortfall where checked; the remainder is of unknown origin. The sample includes roughly 120,000 clones, with about 95% observed a single time. Approximately 4% of the sample goes to the ten largest clones. Sequencing was done on a sample of blood. The receptors stem from a man aged 30 to 45 in good health.

This chain links TRBV5-1 with TRBJ1-1; D perhaps matches TRBD1 (6 bases). The CDR3 consists of 12 residues. V dropped 0 bases and J dropped 11 bases, with 11 bases sitting between them. Germline lookup yields CDR1 SGHRS and CDR2 YFSETQ. The CDR3 sequence is CASSLDGGPAFF. As DNA, the CDR3 is TGCGCCAGCAGCTTGGATGGGGGGCCTGCTTTCTTT.

V and J are TRBV3-1 (or the pseudogene TRBV3-2) and TRBJ2-1; D call uncertain. With 6 bases removed from V and 4 bases from J, the gap between germline ends came to 16 bases. In germline, CDR1 is LGHDT, CDR2 YNNKEL (reference sequence). The CDR3 length is 15 residues. CDR3 in DNA: TGTGCCAGCAGGCCCCCCGTTATGGGGTACAATGAGCAGTTCTTC. Its translation is CASRPPVMGYNEQFF.

This chain connects TRBV7-2 to TRBJ2-3, with D uncertain. Deletions cut 3 bases from V and 4 bases from J, with 5 bases between. CDR3 size: 12 residues. Germline CDR1 is SGHTA and CDR2 is FQGNSA. CDR3: CASSFGPDTQYF. The CDR3 region has the DNA TGTGCCAGCAGCTTCGGGCCAGATACGCAGTATTTT.

This rearrangement joins TRBV19 to TRBJ1-6, with 7 bases fitting TRBD1. V lost 10 bases to trimming and J lost 2 bases; unmatched junction nucleotides: 8. This CDR3 is 15 amino acids long. CDR1 and CDR2 from the germline V gene are LNHDA and SQIVND (reference sequence). CDR3 sequence reads: CATNPDRAYNSPLHF. CDR3 in DNA: TGTGCCACGAATCCCGACAGGGCCTATAATTCACCCCTCCACTTT.

This chain links TRBV18 with TRBJ1-6; D is uncertain. V was trimmed by 2 bases and J by 0 bases, leaving 5 bases between them. In germline, CDR1 is KGHSH, CDR2 LQKENI. The CDR3 extends over 15 amino acids. The CDR3 sequence is CASSPEVSYNSPLHF. CDR3 bases: TGTGCCAGCTCACCAGAGGTCTCCTATAATTCACCCCTCCACTTT. The variable domain in full, with the rest retrieved from reference TRBV18 and TRBJ1-6, is NAGVMQNPRHLVRRRGQEARLRCSPMKGHSHVYWYRQLPEEGLKFMVYLQKENIIDESGMPKERFSAEFPKEGPSILRIQQVVRGDSAAYFCASSPEVSYNSPLHFGNGTRLTVT.

This chain links TRBV3-1 (or the pseudogene TRBV3-2) with TRBJ1-5; no definite D call. In germline, CDR1 is LGHDT, CDR2 YNNKEL (reference sequence). V was shortened by 0 bases and J by 16 bases, with 10 bases between the two germline ends. This CDR3 has 11 residues. The CDR3 spells CASSQDFGDHF. The CDR3 nucleotides read TGTGCCAGCAGCCAAGATTTCGGAGACCATTTT.

The CDR3 nucleotides are TGTGCCAGCGCTCCCGCTGCCACTGAAGCTTTCTTT. This translates into CASAPAATEAFF. The chain is built from TRBV28 and TRBJ1-1; D uncertain. Trimming left V 8 bases short and J 4 bases short, with 11 bases between. CDR3 length: 12 residues. The germline V gene has CDR1 MDHEN and CDR2 SYDVKM.

The CDR3 protein is CAWKVWGTTEAFF. The CDR3 DNA sequence: TGTGCCTGGAAGGTATGGGGTACCACTGAAGCTTTCTTT. The chain joins TRBV30 to TRBJ1-1, with D unclear. Trimming removed 4 bases from V and 4 bases from J, with 13 bases in between. The CDR3 totals 13 residues. CDR1 GTSNPN and CDR2 SVGIG come from the germline V gene (reference sequence).

This chain uses TRBV3-1 (or the pseudogene TRBV3-2) with TRBJ2-7, with TRBD2 matching 11 bases. Germline CDR1 LGHDT, CDR2 YNNKEL (reference sequence). The junction had 15 bases not matched to a gene; V was cut back by 10 bases and J by 7 bases. The CDR3 is 15 residues long. CDR3 sequence (DNA): TGTGCCACCAACCACCTTAGCGGGGGGGCGGGTGAGCAGTACTTC. It yields the protein CATNHLSGGAGEQYF.

This chain uses TRBV6-5 with TRBJ1-3, with D hard to call. The CDR3 runs to 15 residues. The V end lost 0 bases, the J end lost 4 bases, and 10 bases lay between the germline ends. Germline V gene data show CDR1 as MNHEY and CDR2 as SVGAGI. The chain's CDR3 is CASSYSTGLGNTIYF. The CDR3 nucleotides read TGTGCCAGCAGTTACTCAACTGGGCTCGGAAACACCATATATTTT.

The rearrangement uses TRBV4-3 and TRBJ2-3, with D perhaps matching TRBD2 (5 bases). Germline V gene lookup returns CDR1 LGHNA and CDR2 YSLEER. V was clipped by 9 bases and J by 7 bases, with 23 bases between them. The CDR3 has 15 residues. CDR3 protein: CAREQKGGLVNTQYF. The CDR3 bases are TGCGCCAGAGAACAGAAAGGAGGCCTGGTAAATACGCAGTATTTT.

The genes are TRBV12-3 or TRBV12-4 and TRBJ2-1; tentative D call: TRBD2 (5 bases). The CDR3 contains 12 residues. Trimming left V 5 bases short and J 7 bases short, with 9 bases between. The CDR3 loop reads CASSGLANEQFF. CDR3 DNA: TGTGCCAGCAGTGGACTGGCGAATGAGCAGTTCTTC.

This chain connects TRBV28 to TRBJ1-2; D is unclear. The germline CDR1 and CDR2 sequences are MDHEN and SYDVKM. This CDR3 comprises 15 residues. V was trimmed by 10 bases and J by 8 bases, leaving 26 bases between them. For the CDR3, the DNA is TGTGCCATACTACCTGACGGCCTCGGCGCGGAGGGCTACACCTTC. It translates to CAILPDGLGAEGYTF.

The CDR3 loop reads CAWSVGSGAEAFF. The CDR3 bases are TGTGCCTGGAGTGTGGGCAGTGGCGCTGAAGCTTTCTTT. This chain links TRBV30 with TRBJ1-1; D ambiguous. This CDR3 has 13 amino acids. Germline V lookup: CDR1 GTSNPN, CDR2 SVGIG (reference sequence). Trimming removed 0 bases at V and 6 bases at J, with 11 bases between.

This chain joins TRBV6-5 and TRBJ2-7; tentatively, D is TRBD2 (6 bases). V dropped 5 bases and J dropped 0 bases, with 14 bases sitting between them. CDR3 length: 15 residues. Germline CDR1 and CDR2: MNHEY and SVGAGI. The CDR3 DNA follows: TGTGCCAGCAGTCCGGGGACTTTCAGCTCCTACGAGCAGTACTTC. As protein: CASSPGTFSSYEQYF.

The chain links TRBV3-1 (or the pseudogene TRBV3-2) to TRBJ1-2, with 7 bases aligning to TRBD1. J gave up 0 bases and V 4 bases, and 2 bases lay outside the gene matches. Germline loops: CDR1 LGHDT, CDR2 YNNKEL (reference sequence). The CDR3 extends over 14 amino acids. The CDR3 region is CASSRGQTNYGYTF. Here the CDR3 DNA reads TGTGCCAGCAGCCGGGGACAGACTAACTATGGCTACACCTTC.

The DNA of the CDR3 is TGTGCCAGCAGCTTAGGAGTTTGGAGTACTACAGGGAGCTCTGGAAACACCATATATTTT. Amino acids: CASSLGVWSTTGSSGNTIYF. The chain has TRBV7-8 and TRBJ1-3; weak D call: TRBD1 (6 bases). Germline V lookup: CDR1 SGHVS, CDR2 FQNEAQ. CDR3 length: 20 residues. The germline V and J ends were trimmed by 1 base and 0 bases, with 22 bases remaining between them.

V and J are TRBV7-2 and TRBJ1-3; D gene unclear. With 3 bases removed from V and 8 bases from J, the gap between germline ends came to 20 bases. This CDR3 spans 16 amino acids. Germline loops: CDR1 SGHTA, CDR2 FQGNSA. CDR3 nucleotides: TGTGCCAGCAGCTTGGCCCCATCGGCGGGCCGAGACACCATATATTTT. Translating gives CASSLAPSAGRDTIYF.

The V call is TRBV30, the J call TRBJ2-1, with D possibly being TRBD2 (7 bases). This CDR3 region has 13 residues. The germline gives CDR1 GTSNPN, CDR2 SVGIG (reference sequence). The V end was cut by 1 base, the J end by 15 bases, with 19 bases between. The CDR3 coding sequence is TGTGCCTGGAGTGGTGGGGGGGCCGGGTCGCGGTTCTTC. This gives the protein CAWSGGGAGSRFF.

The count of this clone is one. The CDR3 loop reads CAIGTGNSPLHF. In DNA form, the CDR3 reads TGTGCCATAGGGACAGGAAATTCACCCCTCCACTTT. The genes are TRBV10-3 and TRBJ1-6, with 8 bases aligning to TRBD1. The V and J ends lost 9 bases and 7 bases, in that order; junction bases with no gene match: 2. CDR3 length: 12 residues. Germline loops: CDR1 ENHRY, CDR2 SYGVKD.

This chain connects TRBV5-1 to TRBJ1-1; D gene unclear. The V gene's germline CDR1 is SGHRS and CDR2 YFSETQ. Trimming shortened V by 4 bases and J by 4 bases, and 14 bases separated the two germline ends. This CDR3 spans 14 amino acids. Written as DNA, the CDR3 is TGCGCCAGCAGCCCCAGTAAGGGTAGCACTGAAGCTTTCTTT. This gives the protein CASSPSKGSTEAFF.

The chain is built from TRBV2 and TRBJ1-4; no firm D call. V was trimmed by 1 base and J by 3 bases, leaving 12 bases between them. CDR1 and CDR2 from the germline V gene are SNHLY and FYNNEI. CDR3 size: 16 residues. The CDR3 sequence: CASSEDGAIANEKLFF. The CDR3 DNA follows: TGTGCCAGCAGTGAAGATGGAGCGATAGCTAATGAAAAACTGTTTTTT.